This T cell receptor (beta chain) was identified in a study of T-cell memory formation after mild COVID-19. Across the whole study: TCR clusters showed largely donor specificity. General study results and limits: CD4/CD8 balance characterized clones contracting day 15 to 85, and CD4+ skew characterized later expanders.

Sample barcodes and UMIs were carried by the TCR alpha and TCR beta cDNA libraries that 5'RACE generated with constant-segment primers. TCRdb re-called the 5' RACE reads through MiXCR, storing one row per CDR3 protein. The repertoire has hundreds of thousands of distinct CDR3 sequences, around 22% of them found once; the top ten carry roughly 13%. V lost 6 bases to trimming and J lost 2 bases; unmatched junction nucleotides: 5. The CDR3 runs to 15 residues. Per germline, CDR1 MNHEY and CDR2 SVGAGI. On this clonotype itself: What it recognizes is unknown.

The TCR originated in an adult woman who had mild COVID-19 (a few samples of this study predate the infection). Cell type and time point are not known. The chain uses TRBV6-5 and TRBJ2-2, with TRBD2 matching 8 bases. Sequencing was performed on PBMCs or a T cell subset sorted from them (not recorded which). The CDR3 spells CASRTSGYNTGELFF. In nucleotides, the CDR3 is TGTGCCAGCAGAACTAGCGGATATAACACCGGGGAGCTGTTTTTT.